What follows are 8 T cell receptor beta chains derived from one specimen sequenced in a study of T-cell memory formation after mild COVID-19. Using its own MiXCR run on the 5' RACE reads, TCRdb lists one record per CDR3 protein. Among roughly 250,000 distinct CDR3 sequences listed, 16% were seen once. Input material: PBMCs or a T cell subset sorted from them (not recorded which). These receptors were obtained from a man aged 18 to 30 who had mild COVID-19 (a few samples of this study predate the infection). Cell type and time point are not known.

The chain couples TRBV7-9 to TRBJ1-5; the D gene is possibly TRBD1 (5 bases). Germline assignment: CDR1 SEHNR and CDR2 FQNEAQ (reference sequence). The CDR3 runs 15 residues. V lost 5 bases to trimming and J lost 3 bases, with 14 bases between them. The CDR3 spells CASSPSGVLNQPQHF. The CDR3 bases are TGTGCCAGCAGCCCGTCGGGGGTCCTCAATCAGCCCCAGCATTTT.

The chain has TRBV30 and TRBJ2-3, with TRBD2 matching over 8 bases. After removal of 1 base from V and 6 bases from J, the junction contained 6 bases not matched to a gene. This CDR3 has 14 amino acids. CDR1 is GTSNPN and CDR2 is SVGIG in the germline V gene (reference sequence). The CDR3 nucleotides read TGTGCCTGGAGTGGGTCTAGCGGGCTGGATACGCAGTATTTT. Translation: CAWSGSSGLDTQYF.

The chain joins TRBV12-3 or TRBV12-4 to TRBJ2-3; TRBD2 is a possible D gene (5 bases). The germline V and J ends were trimmed by 3 bases and 5 bases, with 18 bases remaining between them. The CDR3 has 16 amino acids. CDR3 DNA: TGTGCCAGCAGTTTCGGGCGTCGGGTCGGGGTAGATACGCAGTATTTT. Its translation is CASSFGRRVGVDTQYF.

This clonotype was detected only a few times. The chain combines TRBV7-2 with TRBJ1-1; weak D call: TRBD1 (5 bases). The CDR3 spans 16 residues. V was shortened by 5 bases and J by 4 bases, with 20 bases between the two germline ends. CDR1 SGHTA and CDR2 FQGNSA come from the germline V gene. The CDR3 region has the DNA TGTGCCAGCAGCCCCCAGCGTGCGGTTGGGGGCACTGAAGCTTTCTTT. It codes for CASSPQRAVGGTEAFF.

The chain couples TRBV7-9 to TRBJ2-1, with 16 bases that match TRBD2. Trimming took 5 bases from V and 11 from J; bases not matched to a gene: 6. CDR1 is SEHNR, CDR2 FQNEAQ, per germline (reference sequence). The CDR3 runs to 15 residues. CDR3 residues: CASSERGLAGGQQFF. CDR3 in DNA: TGTGCCAGCAGCGAAAGGGGACTAGCGGGGGGGCAGCAGTTCTTC.

Details on this clonotype: One junction end does not reproduce the germline sequence, and a read error may be involved. The V and J genes are TRBV7-9 and TRBJ2-3, with 9 nucleotides matching TRBD2. The CDR3 is 16 amino acids. The germline V gene encodes CDR1 SEHNR and CDR2 FQNEAQ (reference sequence). As DNA, the CDR3 is TGTGCCAGCAGCATAGCAGCGGGGGGCGGTGGAGATACGCAGTATTTT. It specifies CASSIAAGGGGDTQYF.

The chain combines TRBV29-1 with TRBJ2-3; TRBD1 might be the D (6 bases). The CDR3 consists of 16 residues. The germline V and J ends were trimmed by 4 bases and 2 bases, with 19 bases remaining between them. The germline V gene has CDR1 SQVTM and CDR2 ANQGSEA. The CDR3 loop is CSVGGLALLNTDTQYF. The CDR3 nucleotides are TGCAGCGTTGGGGGGCTAGCCCTGCTGAACACAGATACGCAGTATTTT.

The chain joins TRBV20-1 to TRBJ1-5; D is perhaps TRBD1 (6 bases). Germline V gene sequence: CDR1 DFQATT, CDR2 SNEGSKA (reference sequence). The CDR3 is 18 residues long. V gave up 1 base and J gave up 0 bases, with 19 bases separating them. CDR3: CSARGARGGRVSNQPQHF. CDR3 bases: TGCAGTGCTAGAGGGGCCAGAGGGGGAAGGGTTAGCAATCAGCCCCAGCATTTT.